This T cell receptor beta chain was sequenced in a study of response to subunit inactivated influenza vaccine (dated by TCRdb to 2017 to 2018). Describing the broader study: Deep quantitative T cell receptor repertoire profiling was used in the study to track responses to a trivalent subunit inactivated influenza vaccine.

The CDR3 numbers 18 residues from cysteine through phenylalanine. The CDR3 DNA has 54 bases and is translated from base 1. After removal of 6 bases from V and 3 bases from J, the junction retains 13 bases not matched to a gene. CDR1 MGHRA and CDR2 YSYEKL were looked up in the germline V gene. This clonotype was observed at least ten times. Its antigen has not been determined. No per-base quality is available; no much larger clone lies one base away. On the study overall, not on this receptor specifically: The authors suggested that each seasonal influenza vaccination may recruit only a limited number of new T cells.

To prepare the library, RT-PCR was applied. This sample was sequenced with an Illumina HiSeq 2500. In-frame beta chains were kept once TCRdb had trimmed the public reads at Q25 with fastp and called clones with MiXCR. All rows with the same CDR3 protein become a single entry with the most common DNA and genes. This sample holds around 580,000 distinct CDR3 sequences; 14% were observed only once. The biggest ten clones account for around 10% of the sample. The TCR originated in a man aged 45-60 years who received an inactivated influenza vaccine. Donor details come from another sample of the same person, matched by shared clones. The specimen was PBMCs from blood, collected 11 to 12 days after vaccination. The chain couples TRBV4-1 to TRBJ1-4; the junction holds 10 bases that match TRBD1. The DNA is TGCGCCAGCAGGTCCGGGACAGGGGCAAGATTAGCTAATGAAAAACTGTTTTTT. Its protein product is CASRSGTGARLANEKLFF.